This is a list of T cell receptor beta chains from one sample in a study of shared clonotypes between healthy human individuals. Profiling relied on immunoSEQ multiplex PCR, and the TCRdb table lists in-frame clones only, not all of them. This table has under 650,000 clones, 90% to 97% appearing once. The sample taken for sequencing was naive CD4+ T cells sorted from blood. These receptor sequences come from a woman in her twenties or thirties in good health. CDR3s include the opening cysteine and the closing phenylalanine or tryptophan. Only some rows state a clone size, as once, few, many or a class for expanded clones.

j_call v_call clone_size cdr3_aa
TRBJ2-7 TRBV20-1 NA CSARPNYEQYF
TRBJ2-2 TRBV11-3 NA CASSLRGRAGELFF
TRBJ2-7 TRBV7-9 NA CASSGTVSEQYF
TRBJ2-3 TRBV30 NA CAWSLGKPSTDTQYF
TRBJ2-7 TRBV5-1 NA CASRAGGGYEQYF
TRBJ1-2 TRBV7-9 NA CASSLREPDYGYTF
TRBJ1-5 TRBV28 few CASSLVFEPQHF
TRBJ2-3 TRBV29-1 NA CSVPGTGVTDTQYF
TRBJ1-1 TRBV4-1 few CASSPLGQAGREAFF
TRBJ1-3 TRBV28 NA CASTPGQGLYGGNTIYF
TRBJ2-7 TRBV5-6 NA CASSLRGTSGRYEQYF
TRBJ1-5 TRBV19 NA CASSIDPHQPQHF
TRBJ2-1 TRBV4-1 NA CASSILSSPSSYNEQFF
TRBJ2-1 TRBV5-1 NA CASRLTDASYNEQFF
TRBJ1-1 TRBV19 NA CASSVQGNTEAFF
TRBJ1-6 TRBV7-2 NA CASSLVSPYNSPLHF
TRBJ2-3 TRBV13 NA CASSLGTSGSTDTQYF
TRBJ2-1 TRBV27 NA CASRQGHYNEQFF
TRBJ2-7 TRBV10-3 once CAIRATDPYEQYF
NA TRBV13 NA CASSLHNEQYF
TRBJ1-1 TRBV7-6 once CASSLGGRGYTEAFF
TRBJ2-5 TRBV7-7 NA CASSSSQETQYF
TRBJ2-7 TRBV5-1 NA CASSLRTKQGIGYEQYF
TRBJ2-1 TRBV11-1 NA CASSFWTSGSYEQFF
TRBJ2-7 TRBV7-2 NA CASSLGGGRPYEQYF
TRBJ1-1 TRBV2 NA CASSPQTGTNTEAFF
TRBJ2-3 TRBV5-1 NA CASSPRSGRATDTQYF
TRBJ1-2 TRBV18 NA CASSPRWGDGYTF
TRBJ1-5 TRBV19 NA CASSLRTGRNQPQHF
TRBJ2-5 TRBV5-1 NA CASSLTGVSGSETQYF
TRBJ2-1 TRBV5-1 once CASSFGLAGGPPSYNEQFF
TRBJ2-1 TRBV5-1 NA CASSQGDEQFF
TRBJ1-1 TRBV28 NA CASILTGDRGGSTEAFF
TRBJ2-5 TRBV27 NA CASSPRTGGQETQYF
TRBJ1-1 TRBV19 NA CASSIEGAYTEAFF
TRBJ2-7 TRBV4-2 NA CASSQGGTTYEQYF
TRBJ2-1 TRBV25-1 NA CASGSRGVLNNEQFF
TRBJ2-5 TRBV4-2 NA CASSQGDGYQETQYF
TRBJ2-1 TRBV4-1 NA CASSHGAQRGPYNEQFF
TRBJ2-7 TRBV5-1 NA CASSPRQGGTSGSNEQYF
TRBJ2-7 TRBV2 NA CASIKDRVYEQYF
TRBJ2-7 TRBV30 once CAWGALIEQYF
TRBJ2-7 TRBV7-8 NA CASSRSRTHEQYF
TRBJ2-7 TRBV5-1 NA CASSLGGAYYEQYF
TRBJ2-2 TRBV18 NA CASSPTSGFTGELFF
TRBJ1-4 TRBV25-1 once CASSPSGGFEKLFF
TRBJ2-1 TRBV6-6 once CASSYSGVIGEQFF
TRBJ1-2 TRBV7-9 NA CASSFTDF
TRBJ2-3 TRBV7-9 NA CASSGQGALVSTDTQYF
TRBJ1-5 TRBV6-4 NA CASRGRNQPQHF
TRBJ2-5 TRBV7-2 NA CASSLARGRETQYF
TRBJ1-3 TRBV2 NA CASSEVSTGVGNTIYF
TRBJ2-6 TRBV19 NA CASSGALTGANVLTF
TRBJ2-2 TRBV5-1 few CASSSGLQRELFF
TRBJ2-6 TRBV19 NA CASFSPRGGGANVLTF
TRBJ2-2 TRBV6-5 NA CASSLTGELFF
TRBJ2-1 TRBV25-1 once CATQGNEQFF
TRBJ2-5 TRBV18 once CASSPTGTQGETQYF
TRBJ2-1 TRBV4-1 NA CANPGMGLAGNSYNEQFF
TRBJ2-1 TRBV6-1 NA CASSEQGYNEQFF